The 27 T cell receptor beta chains below come from one sample, sequenced in a study of human versus mouse CDR3 diversity and MHC coevolution (dated by TCRdb to about 2017). Receptor libraries were prepared by the immunoSEQ multiplex PCR assay. TCRdb retrieved this table from immuneACCESS and kept in-frame rearrangements only. Not all clones are present; in checked studies, unresolved V genes account for under half, and no reason is known for the remainder. Here the sample has tens of thousands of clones; approximately 94% occur a single time. The ten largest account for approximately 20% of the sample. The sequenced sample was naive CD4+ T cells from blood. Interpreted using the paper, the cell subset or site label stands for: CD45RO-negative CD62L-positive naive CD4 T cells. Receptors were obtained from a person between 55 and 70 years old in good health.

The J gene is TRBJ2-5, the V gene TRBV29-1, with 14 bases aligning to TRBD2. In germline, CDR1 is SQVTM, CDR2 ANQGSEA. With 3 bases clipped from V and 4 bases from J, the junction kept 13 bases outside the gene matches. This CDR3 contains 18 residues. The CDR3 sequence: CSVDPRGLAGEIRETQYF. The DNA of the CDR3 is TGCAGCGTTGACCCCCGGGGACTAGCGGGAGAGATCAGAGAGACCCAGTACTTC.

The V call is TRBV19, the J call TRBJ1-2; D perhaps matches TRBD1 (5 bases). The CDR3 extends over 17 amino acids. Trimming pared 0 bases from V and 2 bases from J, leaving 16 bases between. Germline-derived CDR1 and CDR2 are LNHDA and SQIVND (reference sequence). The chain's CDR3 is CASSIETGTHINYGYTF. In DNA, the CDR3 is TGTGCCAGTAGTATAGAAACCGGGACTCATATAAACTATGGCTACACCTTC.

The chain carries TRBV30 and TRBJ2-4; 8 nucleotides align to TRBD2. Germline lookup yields CDR1 GTSNPN and CDR2 SVGIG (reference sequence). The V and J ends lost 8 bases and 0 bases, in that order; junction bases with no gene match: 15. The CDR3 sequence is 17 residues long. The CDR3 DNA is TGTGCCGGAGAGGGGGGGCTAGCGGGCCGAGCCAAAAACATTCAGTACTTC. Amino acids: CAGEGGLAGRAKNIQYF.

The CDR3 region has the DNA TGTGCCAGTAGTACCCCAGGGGTGGTCACTGAAGCTTTCTTT. Its translation: CASSTPGVVTEAFF. This chain connects TRBV19 to TRBJ1-1; D is perhaps TRBD1 (6 bases). CDR1 is LNHDA, CDR2 SQIVND, per germline (reference sequence). Trimming took 4 bases from V and 4 from J, leaving 13 bases between them. This CDR3 contains 14 residues. Full variable domain (missing parts from reference TRBV19 and TRBJ1-1): DGGITQSPKYLFRKEGQNVTLSCEQNLNHDAMYWYRQDPGQGLRLIYYSQIVNDFQKGDIAEGYSVSREKKESFPLTVTSAQKNPTAFYLCASSTPGVVTEAFFGQGTRLTVV.

The J gene is TRBJ1-3, the V gene TRBV5-1; 7 positions agree with TRBD1. Germline CDR1 and CDR2: SGHRS and YFSETQ. The CDR3 sequence is 16 residues long. V gave up 0 bases and J gave up 3 bases; unmatched junction bases: 6. This chain's CDR3 is CASSLDGTVSGNTIYF. CDR3 sequence (DNA): TGCGCCAGCAGCTTGGACGGGACAGTCAGTGGAAACACCATATATTTT.

This chain joins TRBV7-8 and TRBJ1-2; a possible D gene is TRBD1 (5 bases). The CDR3 covers 15 residues. From germline, CDR1 is SGHVS and CDR2 FQNEAQ. Deletions cut 5 bases from V and 4 bases from J, with 17 bases between. The CDR3 region is CASSPGGGSSYGYTF. CDR3 bases: TGTGCCAGCAGCCCCGGGGGGGGGTCTAGCTATGGCTACACCTTC.

The chain uses TRBV4-2 and TRBJ2-1; 9 bases line up with TRBD1. V dropped 3 bases and J dropped 6; count of bases not matched to a gene: 6. This CDR3 comprises 15 residues. Germline assignment: CDR1 LGHNA and CDR2 YNFKEQ. CDR3 DNA sequence: TGTGCCAGCAGCCAGCTGGGACAGGGATTCAATGAGCAGTTCTTC. It yields the protein CASSQLGQGFNEQFF.

The gene calls are TRBV5-4 and TRBJ2-7; perhaps TRBD1 as D (5 bases). Germline values: CDR1 SGHNT, CDR2 YYREEE (reference sequence). CDR3 length: 14 residues. The germline V and J ends were trimmed by 0 bases and 1 base, with 8 bases remaining between them. The CDR3 spells CASSLDRRSYEQYF. The CDR3 bases are TGTGCCAGCAGCTTGGACAGGCGGTCCTACGAGCAGTACTTC. Full variable domain (remainder filled in from reference TRBV5-4 and TRBJ2-7): ETGVTQSPTHLIKTRGQQVTLRCSSQSGHNTVSWYQQALGQGPQFIFQYYREEENGRGNFPPRFSGLQFPNYSSELNVNALELDDSALYLCASSLDRRSYEQYFGPGTRLTVT.

As DNA, the CDR3 is TGTGCCAGTAGTCACCCGGACACCACCTACAATGAGCAGTTCTTC. It codes for CASSHPDTTYNEQFF. V usage is TRBV19 and J usage is TRBJ2-1; TRBD1 is a possible D gene (5 bases). CDR1 and CDR2 from the germline V gene are LNHDA and SQIVND (reference sequence). The CDR3 totals 15 residues. Trimming shortened V by 5 bases and J by 2 bases, and 13 bases separated the two germline ends.

The chain recombines TRBV11-3 with TRBJ1-1, with D perhaps TRBD1 (6 bases). From germline, CDR1 is SGHNT and CDR2 YENEEA. Trimming removed 2 bases from V and 10 bases from J, with 11 bases in between. The CDR3 consists of 12 residues. CDR3 loop: CASSLQGPGAFF. Here the CDR3 DNA reads TGTGCCAGCAGCTTACAGGGGCCTGGAGCTTTCTTT.

V gene TRBV4-2 combines with J gene TRBJ1-2, with TRBD1 matching over 9 bases. Germline CDR1 LGHNA, CDR2 YNFKEQ. The CDR3 totals 17 residues. The V gene end was trimmed by 3 bases and the J gene end by 2 bases; junction bases not matched to a gene: 10. The CDR3 bases are TGTGCCAGCAGCCAGGCTGACGGGACAGGGATAAACTATGGCTACACCTTC. Its protein product is CASSQADGTGINYGYTF.

The gene calls are TRBV14 and TRBJ2-1; TRBD1 matches at 7 bases. Trimming took 1 base from V and 1 from J; bases not matched to a gene: 10. Germline CDR1 and CDR2: SGHDN and FVKESK. The CDR3 length is 18 residues. Written as DNA, the CDR3 is TGTGCCAGCAGCCAAGTTGTAAGGGGGCCCGGATCCTACAATGAGCAGTTCTTC. Translation: CASSQVVRGPGSYNEQFF.

The gene calls are TRBV6-1 and TRBJ2-7; 10 positions agree with TRBD2. The CDR3 loop spans 19 amino acids. Unmatched junction bases numbered 17, after V lost 2 bases and J lost 4 bases. CDR1 is MNHNS, CDR2 SASEGT, per germline. The CDR3 sequence: CASSEFIGGGAGGSYEQYF. The DNA of the CDR3 is TGTGCCAGCAGTGAATTTATAGGTGGGGGAGCGGGAGGGTCGTACGAGCAGTACTTC.

The J gene is TRBJ2-7, the V gene TRBV19; 13 nucleotides agree with TRBD2. The junction had 5 bases not matched to a gene; V was cut back by 6 bases and J by 6 bases. Looked up from germline, CDR1 is LNHDA and CDR2 is SQIVND (reference sequence). The CDR3 runs to 14 residues. CDR3 DNA sequence: TGTGCCAGTAGGCCACTAGCGGGAGGGGGCGAGCAGTACTTC. Translation: CASRPLAGGGEQYF.

J is TRBJ2-3 and V is TRBV2, with 7 bases identical to TRBD1. The CDR3 loop spans 15 amino acids. V shed 8 bases and J 0 bases; nucleotides not matched to a gene: 8. CDR1 and CDR2 from the germline V gene are SNHLY and FYNNEI. CDR3 bases: TGTGCCAGCCGCAACGGACAGGTTAGCACAGATACGCAGTATTTT. Protein: CASRNGQVSTDTQYF.

The chain employs TRBV30 and TRBJ1-1; the D is unclear. This CDR3 is built from 12 residues. Germline V gene data show CDR1 as GTSNPN and CDR2 as SVGIG (reference sequence). V was clipped by 4 bases and J by 1 base, with 7 bases between them. The CDR3 loop reads CAWKQQNTEAFF. CDR3 in DNA: TGTGCCTGGAAACAGCAGAACACTGAAGCTTTCTTT. The full variable domain, its missing parts supplied by reference TRBV30 and TRBJ1-1, is SQTIHQWPATLVQPVGSPLSLECTVEGTSNPNLYWYRQAAGRGLQLLFYSVGIGQISSEVPQNLSASRPQDRQFILSSKKLLLSDSGFYLCAWKQQNTEAFFGQGTRLTVV.

This chain links TRBV19 with TRBJ2-7; weak D call: TRBD2 (5 bases). The V end lost 3 bases, the J end lost 3 bases, and 18 bases lay between the germline ends. The CDR3 extends over 16 amino acids. Germline assignment: CDR1 LNHDA and CDR2 SQIVND (reference sequence). CDR3 in amino acids: CASSILGSGGFYEQYF. In DNA form, the CDR3 reads TGTGCCAGTAGTATTCTGGGCAGCGGCGGATTCTACGAGCAGTACTTC.

CDR3 amino acids: CASSLVTSSYNEQFF. Here the CDR3 DNA reads TGTGCCAGCAGCTTAGTAACTAGCAGCTACAATGAGCAGTTCTTC. This chain joins TRBV7-7 and TRBJ2-1; TRBD2 might be the D (6 bases). Per germline, CDR1 SSHAT and CDR2 FNYEAQ (reference sequence). V was cut by 1 base and J by 3 bases, with 10 bases left in between. CDR3 length: 15 amino acids.

The chain is built from TRBV25-1 and TRBJ1-5; TRBD1 is a possible D gene (5 bases). With 5 bases removed from V and 3 bases from J, the gap between germline ends came to 8 bases. CDR1 and CDR2 (germline): MGHDK, SYGVNS. The CDR3 sequence is 13 residues long. CDR3 in DNA: TGTGCCAGCAGTCCAGGGATCAATCAGCCCCAGCATTTT. This gives the protein CASSPGINQPQHF.

Here the CDR3 reads CASSFGPGGTGGTYEQYF. The CDR3 nucleotides are TGTGCCAGCAGCTTTGGACCCGGAGGGACAGGGGGTACCTACGAGCAGTACTTC. The chain employs TRBV7-8 and TRBJ2-7, with 11 bases fitting TRBD1. The CDR3 has 18 amino acids. Germline V CDR1 and CDR2: SGHVS, FQNEAQ. Trimming at V came to 3 bases and at J to 2 bases, leaving 12 bases not matched to a gene.

CDR3 residues: CASSRDREYGYTF. Here the CDR3 DNA reads TGTGCCAGCAGCCGGGACAGGGAGTATGGCTACACCTTC. The chain employs TRBV13 and TRBJ1-2, with TRBD1 identical over 9 bases. The trim removed 5 bases at V and 5 bases at J, leaving 3 bases unmatched. This CDR3 has 13 residues. Germline-derived CDR1 and CDR2 are PRHDT and FYEKMQ (reference sequence).

The rearrangement joins TRBV19 to TRBJ2-1, with a possible D match to TRBD1 (6 bases). The V end was cut by 5 bases, the J end by 9 bases, with 14 bases between. Germline CDR1 reads LNHDA; CDR2 reads SQIVND (reference sequence). The CDR3 spans 13 residues. CDR3 bases: TGTGCCAGTAGTGGGACACTCCTCGGTGAGCAGTTCTTC. Its protein product is CASSGTLLGEQFF.

This chain joins TRBV30 and TRBJ2-7; 8 nucleotides agree with TRBD2. Germline values: CDR1 GTSNPN, CDR2 SVGIG (reference sequence). The CDR3 totals 15 residues. After removal of 0 bases from V and 4 bases from J, the junction contained 8 bases not matched to a gene. The CDR3 loop is CAWSVGAGDLYEQYF. The CDR3 DNA sequence: TGTGCCTGGAGTGTCGGAGCGGGAGACCTGTACGAGCAGTACTTC.

This chain joins TRBV5-8 and TRBJ2-1, with 9 nucleotides matching TRBD1. V was clipped by 3 bases and J by 1 base; unmatched bases: 2. The CDR3 contains 15 residues. The germline V gene has CDR1 SGHTS and CDR2 YDEGEE. CDR3 in amino acids: CASSSTGGSYNEQFF. The CDR3 DNA sequence: TGTGCCAGCAGCTCGACAGGGGGGTCCTACAATGAGCAGTTCTTC.

The CDR3 is CASSVRVSGTEAFF. The CDR3 DNA reads TGTGCCAGCAGCGTGAGGGTATCGGGCACTGAAGCTTTCTTT. The chain carries TRBV9 and TRBJ1-1; D uncertain. The CDR3 extends over 14 amino acids. Trimming stripped 2 bases from V and 4 bases from J, with 12 bases between. Germline CDR1 and CDR2: SGDLS and YYNGEE.

This chain connects TRBV10-1 to TRBJ2-7, with D uncertain. The V end lost 0 bases, the J end lost 0 bases, and 6 bases lay between the germline ends. The CDR3 is 14 amino acids. CDR1 WNHNN and CDR2 SYGVQD come from the germline V gene (reference sequence). The CDR3 DNA follows: TGCGCCAGCAGTGAGTCGGGCATCTCCTACGAGCAGTACTTC. Encoded protein: CASSESGISYEQYF.

This chain links TRBV14 with TRBJ2-7, with TRBD1 matching over 9 bases. The J segment lost 0 bases and the V segment lost 4 bases, leaving 13 bases of the junction unmatched. The CDR3 covers 18 residues. From germline, CDR1 is SGHDN and CDR2 FVKESK. The CDR3 sequence is CASSRRSPGTGSSYEQYF. DNA of the CDR3: TGTGCCAGCAGCCGTCGATCCCCCGGGACAGGGAGCTCCTACGAGCAGTACTTC.